What follows are 17 T cell receptor beta chains derived from one specimen sequenced in a study of blood T cell repertoires in COVID-19 (dated by TCRdb to about 2020). Receptor amplification or capture employed the immunoSEQ multiplex PCR assay. The table comes from immuneACCESS by way of TCRdb, which keeps in-frame sequences with V and J called. Part of the clones is missing from these tables; in studies checked, under half for an unresolved V gene and the rest for unknown reasons. The sample contains roughly 230,000 clones, roughly 80% of them found a single time. Of the sample, roughly 3.2% falls within the top ten clones. Sequencing used PBMCs or T cells enriched from blood (not recorded which). The receptor source for this set is a man between 50 and 59 years old who had recovered from COVID-19.

The sample holds one count of this clone. CDR3 sequence: CASTSGALYREQFF. For the CDR3, the DNA is TGTGCCAGCACCTCAGGGGCTCTCTACAGGGAGCAGTTCTTC. The rearrangement links TRBV28 to TRBJ2-1; D might be TRBD1 (6 bases). Germline assignment: CDR1 MDHEN and CDR2 SYDVKM. V lost 7 bases, J lost 10 bases, and 20 bases lay in between. This CDR3 is 14 amino acids long.

The V gene is TRBV5-4, the J gene TRBJ2-5; 7 bases map to TRBD1. Trimming at V came to 0 bases and at J to 2 bases, leaving 1 base not matched to a gene. The CDR3 consists of 14 residues. Germline lookup yields CDR1 SGHNT and CDR2 YYREEE (reference sequence). The CDR3 coding sequence is TGTGCCAGCAGCTTGGCGGGACAGCAAGAGACCCAGTACTTC. Its translation is CASSLAGQQETQYF.

The chain links TRBV29-1 to TRBJ2-5; unclear D gene. Looked up from germline, CDR1 is SQVTM and CDR2 is ANQGSEA. Between the trimmed V and J ends, which lost 1 base and 3 bases, there was a span of 9 bases. The CDR3 totals 13 residues. CDR3 sequence reads: CSVEVARKETQYF. In DNA form, the CDR3 reads TGCAGCGTTGAAGTGGCCAGAAAAGAGACCCAGTACTTC.

V is TRBV10-3 and J is TRBJ2-7, with D perhaps matching TRBD2 (6 bases). The CDR3 spans 13 residues. Germline loops: CDR1 ENHRY, CDR2 SYGVKD. V lost 7 bases and J lost 6, with 16 bases in between. The CDR3 DNA reads TGTGCCATCATGATGGGGGGAGGAGGCGAGCAGTACTTC. Translated, it gives CAIMMGGGGEQYF.

The sample holds a few counts of this clone. V usage is TRBV5-6 and J usage is TRBJ1-2; 9 bases match TRBD1. J was trimmed by 4 bases and V by 0 bases; bases with no gene match: 4. Germline V CDR1 and CDR2: SGHDT, YYEEEE. CDR3 size: 15 residues. CDR3 loop: CASSLALGQGYGYTF. The CDR3 DNA follows: TGTGCCAGCAGCTTGGCCCTGGGACAGGGCTATGGCTACACCTTC.

The chain employs TRBV5-1 and TRBJ2-5, with TRBD2 matching 8 bases. The CDR3 sequence is 14 residues long. Germline V gene sequence: CDR1 SGHRS, CDR2 YFSETQ. Germline trimming cut 6 bases from V and 2 bases from J; bases unmatched to any gene: 6. In DNA form, the CDR3 reads TGCGCCAGCATCGGCACTAGCGGACAAGAGACCCAGTACTTC. Translating gives CASIGTSGQETQYF.

This chain uses TRBV3-1 (or the pseudogene TRBV3-2) with TRBJ2-7; TRBD1 agrees at 10 bases. The germline V gene has CDR1 LGHDT and CDR2 YNNKEL (reference sequence). The CDR3 runs 15 residues. V shed 2 bases, J shed 9 bases, and the junction held 10 bases outside the gene matches. As DNA, the CDR3 is TGTGCCAGCAGCCAATTCGACAGGGGGCGTCGGGGGCAGTACTTC. It encodes CASSQFDRGRRGQYF.

V usage is TRBV5-1 and J usage is TRBJ2-7, with TRBD2 as a possible D gene (6 bases). The ends were cut back, 2 bases at V and 1 base at J, with 10 bases in the middle. Germline CDR1 and CDR2: SGHRS and YFSETQ. There are 14 residues in the CDR3. This CDR3 is CASSFGTPSYEQYF. CDR3 sequence (DNA): TGCGCCAGCAGCTTCGGGACTCCTTCCTACGAGCAGTACTTC.

The rearrangement joins TRBV5-1 to TRBJ2-7; 9 positions agree with TRBD2. The CDR3 runs 14 residues. Trimming at V came to 4 bases and at J to 6 bases, leaving 8 bases not matched to a gene. In germline, CDR1 is SGHRS, CDR2 YFSETQ. For the CDR3, the DNA is TGCGCCAGCAGCGGGGGACTAGCCTCACTCGAGCAGTACTTC. Translated: CASSGGLASLEQYF. Together with reference TRBV5-1 and TRBJ2-7, the CDR3 gives the full variable domain: KAGVTQTPRYLIKTRGQQVTLSCSPISGHRSVSWYQQTPGQGLQFLFEYFSETQRNKGNFPGRFSGRQFSNSRSEMNVSTLELGDSALYLCASSGGLASLEQYFGPGTRLTVT.

The chain recombines TRBV12-3 or TRBV12-4 with TRBJ1-4; a possible D gene is TRBD1 (5 bases). This CDR3 has 13 amino acids. The V end lost 8 bases, the J end lost 4 bases, and 11 bases lay between the germline ends. The CDR3 here is CASWSRVNEKLFF. CDR3 bases: TGTGCCAGCTGGAGCAGGGTTAATGAAAAACTGTTTTTT.

The chain recombines TRBV6-5 with TRBJ1-4; D perhaps matches TRBD1 (6 bases). V was clipped by 7 bases and J by 6 bases, with 18 bases between them. There are 15 residues in the CDR3. Germline CDR1 is MNHEY and CDR2 is SVGAGI. The CDR3 loop is CASNESGGADEKLFF. The CDR3 DNA follows: TGTGCCAGCAACGAGTCGGGGGGCGCGGATGAAAAACTGTTTTTT.

The chain has TRBV9 and TRBJ2-7; D may be TRBD1 (6 bases). The germline V and J ends were trimmed by 4 bases and 6 bases, with 8 bases remaining between them. This CDR3 is 11 amino acids long. The germline V gene encodes CDR1 SGDLS and CDR2 YYNGEE. The CDR3 loop is CASSTGLEQYF. The CDR3 region has the DNA TGTGCCAGCAGCACAGGGCTCGAGCAGTACTTC.

This clone was recorded a few times. The rearrangement joins TRBV2 to TRBJ1-2; 7 bases agree with TRBD1. The V gene's germline CDR1 is SNHLY and CDR2 FYNNEI. This CDR3 comprises 11 residues. After removal of 10 bases from V and 7 bases from J, the junction contained 6 bases not matched to a gene. The CDR3: CANNRGGGYTF. The CDR3 bases are TGTGCCAACAACAGGGGTGGTGGCTACACCTTC.

This chain connects TRBV6-1 to TRBJ1-2, with TRBD1 as a possible D gene (6 bases). CDR3 length equals 11 residues. The V end lost 3 bases, the J end lost 8 bases, and 7 bases lay between the germline ends. CDR1 and CDR2 from the germline V gene are MNHNS and SASEGT. CDR3 bases: TGTGCCAGCAGTGACAGGGGCGGCTACACCTTC. Protein: CASSDRGGYTF.

The rearrangement joins TRBV5-6 to TRBJ2-7; D is unclear. The CDR3 runs to 15 residues. The V gene's germline CDR1 is SGHDT and CDR2 YYEEEE. V was trimmed by 0 bases and J by 0 bases, leaving 10 bases between them. The CDR3 protein is CASSLAQPPSYEQYF. The CDR3 DNA is TGTGCCAGCAGCTTGGCACAGCCACCCTCCTACGAGCAGTACTTC.

This chain joins TRBV10-3 and TRBJ2-3; 10 positions agree with TRBD2. CDR3 length: 16 residues. Trimming cost V 5 bases and J 0 bases; bases outside gene matches: 5. CDR1 is ENHRY and CDR2 is SYGVKD in the germline V gene. CDR3 in DNA: TGTGCCATCAGTCCGTCTAGCGGGGGTAGCACAGATACGCAGTATTTT. Its protein is CAISPSSGGSTDTQYF.

The chain combines TRBV4-3 with TRBJ1-5; perhaps TRBD1 as D (6 bases). Germline CDR1 reads LGHNA; CDR2 reads YSLEER. The CDR3 contains 17 residues. The germline V and J ends were trimmed by 1 base and 0 bases, with 13 bases remaining between them. CDR3 sequence reads: CASSQGGPGVSNQPQHF. In DNA form, the CDR3 reads TGCGCCAGCAGCCAAGGAGGGCCAGGGGTTAGCAATCAGCCCCAGCATTTT.